A single count supports the clone carrying this T cell receptor beta chain. The CDR3 is 14 amino acids. The ends were cut back, 0 bases at V and 4 bases at J, with 9 bases in the middle. Germline V gene data show CDR1 as LNHNV and CDR2 as YYDKDF (reference sequence). Primers for the PCR totalled 60 Vbeta and 13 Jbeta. Profiling relied on immunoSEQ multiplex PCR, and the TCRdb table lists in-frame clones only, not all of them. The repertoire has roughly 100,000 clones, about 80% of them found once; the top ten carry more than 6.5%. The sample is drawn from a study of cytomegalovirus exposure and HLA in healthy donors.

The sequence came from a man aged 35-49 years in good health and CMV-seropositive. The specimen was PBMCs. This sequence joins TRBV15 and TRBJ1-2; D is perhaps TRBD1 (6 bases). CDR3 DNA sequence: TGTGCCACCAGCAGAGATATGACAGGCTATGGCTACACCTTC. It translates to CATSRDMTGYGYTF.